This T cell receptor (beta chain) was obtained from a study of blood T cell repertoires in COVID-19. Study details: Samples taken during acute and convalescent COVID-19 were collected in the United States, Italy and Spain. T cells, B-cell-depleted T cells, or PBMCs provided the cDNA or gDNA that served as material.

In the study's own analysis: Amplifying reference gene primers gave estimates of nucleated cell counts. Sequenced by immunoSEQ multiplex PCR; TCRdb stores in-frame clones only, minus some. Clone size and the V and J calls come from that table; the DNA yielded D and trimming. The sample holds about 210,000 clones; around 88% are singletons and the top ten take 1.4% to 1.5%. In germline, CDR1 is SGHDT, CDR2 YYEEEE. CDR3 size: 16 residues. The V end was cut by 2 bases, the J end by 2 bases, with 17 bases between. The sequencing input was peripheral blood. The chain recombines TRBV5-6 with TRBJ2-7, with a possible D match to TRBD2 (5 bases). The TCR comes from a man between 18 and 35 years old with active or convalescent COVID-19. CDR3 residues: CASSLAGVRLAYEQYF. The CDR3 region has the DNA TGTGCCAGCAGCTTAGCCGGGGTTAGGCTGGCCTACGAGCAGTACTTC.